This entry is about one T cell receptor (beta chain). Mismatch with germline at one junction end may stem from a read error. Sequencing used immunoSEQ multiplex PCR; TCRdb keeps in-frame clones, though not all of them. The table shows some 12,000 clones, with around 83% occurring only once. This CDR3 has 12 amino acids. The data derive from a study of T cells in localized non-small cell lung cancer. The receptor's source is a male donor at least 60 years old with stage III lung adenocarcinoma. V is TRBV5-3 and J is TRBJ1-4; D not certain. Being an ORF, TRBV5-3 has a function that is uncertain. The sequenced sample was peripheral blood, obtained before any cancer treatment. This chain's CDR3 is CASSLGNEKLFF. CDR3 nucleotides: TGTGCCAGCAGCTTGGGGAATGAAAAACTGTTTTTT.